This paragraph covers one T cell receptor (beta chain) sequence. The target antigen is unknown. These data are taken from a study of Ad26.COV2.S vaccination and SARS-CoV-2 variants. Looking at the study overall: Intramuscularly, Ad26.COV2.S was given either once or twice, 56 days apart.

Assay used: immunoSEQ multiplex PCR; TCRdb lists only in-frame clones, some missing. The sample records 360,000 or so clones, roughly 87% being singletons. Study results and limitations: Non-spike TCR breadth was similar in vaccine and placebo recipients.

The sample's treatment: around 19 received Ad26.COV2.S at low or high dose, single or two shots; several received placebo; per-sample allocation not given. Specimens were obtained on day 63 following the first vaccine or placebo injection. In Boston, an adult donor aged 18-55 years took part. An Ad26 vector was used to express Wuhan-strain SARS-CoV-2 spike as the vaccine. The TCR comes from a person aged 18-60 years who received the Ad26.COV2.S COVID-19 vaccine or a placebo. This material consisted of peripheral blood, taken in a trial of Ad26.COV2.S vaccine versus placebo.

CDR3 nucleotides: TGTGCCAGCAGCTTAGGGGCAGGAGGGTACGAGCAGTACTTC. It translates to CASSLGAGGYEQYF. The J gene is TRBJ2-7, the V gene TRBV7-3; D may be TRBD2 (6 bases). The CDR3 length is 14 residues. The germline V gene encodes CDR1 SGHTA and CDR2 FQGTGA. The V end was cut by 2 bases, the J end by 4 bases, with 12 bases between. The full variable domain, rest sourced from reference TRBV7-3 and TRBJ2-7, is GAGVSQTPSNKVTEKGKYVELRCDPISGHTALYWYRQSLGQGPEFLIYFQGTGAADDSGLPNDRFFAVRPEGSVSTLKIQRTERGDSAVYLCASSLGAGGYEQYFGPGTRLTVT.